Below are 7 T cell receptor beta chains sequenced from a single sample in a study of T cell responses to AZD1222 COVID-19 vaccine. The table came from immunoSEQ multiplex PCR; TCRdb's copy has only in-frame clones and leaves some out. The table includes around 120,000 clones, roughly 89% detected once. This specimen consisted of peripheral blood, obtained on day 0 of AZD1222 vaccination. The source of these receptors is an adult in good health.

The chain employs TRBV3-1 (or the pseudogene TRBV3-2) and TRBJ1-2; TRBD1 matches at 9 bases. The V and J ends lost 3 bases and 6 bases, in that order; junction bases with no gene match: 8. Germline loops: CDR1 LGHDT, CDR2 YNNKEL (reference sequence). This CDR3 has 15 residues. The CDR3 nucleotides are TGTGCCAGCAGCCAGACTCCGGGACAGGGTAATGGCTACACCTTC. Translated, it gives CASSQTPGQGNGYTF.

V usage is TRBV7-3 and J usage is TRBJ2-3, with 10 bases aligning to TRBD1. Germline CDR1 reads SGHTA; CDR2 reads FQGTGA. CDR3 size: 16 residues. V was clipped by 1 base and J by 2 bases; unmatched bases: 3. Here the CDR3 reads CASSLKGQGTTDTQYF. The CDR3 DNA follows: TGTGCCAGCAGCTTAAAGGGACAGGGGACCACAGATACGCAGTATTTT.

This sequence joins TRBV5-4 and TRBJ1-4; D is uncertain. This CDR3 comprises 13 residues. Germline V lookup: CDR1 SGHNT, CDR2 YYREEE (reference sequence). V was trimmed by 2 bases and J by 10 bases, leaving 12 bases between them. For the CDR3, the DNA is TGTGCCAGCAGCTTCGACCGACATGGAAAACTGTTTTTT. It translates to CASSFDRHGKLFF.

The CDR3 DNA sequence: TGTGCCAGTAGTATGGCCCAGACGGGGGACGAGCAGTACTTC. Translated: CASSMAQTGDEQYF. V and J are TRBV19 and TRBJ2-7, with a weak D call TRBD2 (6 bases). Trimming shortened V by 3 bases and J by 5 bases, and 14 bases separated the two germline ends. Germline assignment: CDR1 LNHDA and CDR2 SQIVND (reference sequence). The CDR3 loop spans 14 amino acids.

The V gene is TRBV5-1, the J gene TRBJ1-4, with D possibly TRBD1 on 6 matching bases. V lost 1 base and J 6 bases, leaving 10 bases between the germline ends. Germline values: CDR1 SGHRS, CDR2 YFSETQ. The CDR3 is made up of 14 amino acids. The CDR3 here is CASSLQQGDEKLFF. The CDR3 coding sequence is TGCGCCAGCAGCTTGCAACAGGGTGATGAAAAACTGTTTTTT.

The gene calls are TRBV5-1 and TRBJ1-1; weak D call: TRBD1 (6 bases). V shed 2 bases and J shed 1 base, with 9 bases lying between them. The CDR3 covers 14 residues. Germline CDR1 SGHRS, CDR2 YFSETQ. The CDR3 is CASSLSGANTEAFF. The CDR3 DNA sequence: TGCGCCAGCAGCTTATCAGGGGCGAACACTGAAGCTTTCTTT.

The chain joins TRBV7-2 to TRBJ2-5; 11 bases are a match to TRBD2. Germline assignment: CDR1 SGHTA and CDR2 FQGNSA. J was trimmed by 3 bases and V by 3 bases; bases with no gene match: 6. This CDR3 spans 16 amino acids. Here the CDR3 DNA reads TGTGCCAGCAGCTTCCCCCTGACTAGCGGGAAAGAGACCCAGTACTTC. It encodes CASSFPLTSGKETQYF.